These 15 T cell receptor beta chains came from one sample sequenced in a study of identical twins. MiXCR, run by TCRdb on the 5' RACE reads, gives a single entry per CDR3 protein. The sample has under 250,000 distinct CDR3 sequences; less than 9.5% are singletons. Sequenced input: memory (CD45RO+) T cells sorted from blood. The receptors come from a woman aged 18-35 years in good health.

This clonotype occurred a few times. CDR3 loop: CASSLERRAEQYF. The CDR3 nucleotides read TGTGCCAGCAGCTTGGAGAGGCGGGCTGAGCAGTACTTC. The rearrangement joins TRBV5-8 to TRBJ2-7, with D possibly TRBD2 on 5 matching bases. In germline, CDR1 is SGHTS, CDR2 YDEGEE. The CDR3 extends over 13 amino acids. The V gene lost 0 bases and the J gene lost 7 bases, with 11 bases spanning the gap.

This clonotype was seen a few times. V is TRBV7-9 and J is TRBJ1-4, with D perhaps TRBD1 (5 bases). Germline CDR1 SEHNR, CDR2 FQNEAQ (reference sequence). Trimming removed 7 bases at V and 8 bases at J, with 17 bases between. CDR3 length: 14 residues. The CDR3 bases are TGTGCCAGCACAGCTTATGACAGAGGAGAAAAACTGTTTTTT. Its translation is CASTAYDRGEKLFF.

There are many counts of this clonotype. This CDR3 reads CSASQRTGELFF. In DNA, the CDR3 is TGCAGTGCTAGCCAGCGGACCGGGGAGCTGTTTTTT. The chain employs TRBV20-1 and TRBJ2-2; perhaps TRBD2 as D (5 bases). Germline V gene data show CDR1 as DFQATT and CDR2 as SNEGSKA (reference sequence). The CDR3 spans 12 residues. V lost 3 bases and J lost 5, with 7 bases in between.

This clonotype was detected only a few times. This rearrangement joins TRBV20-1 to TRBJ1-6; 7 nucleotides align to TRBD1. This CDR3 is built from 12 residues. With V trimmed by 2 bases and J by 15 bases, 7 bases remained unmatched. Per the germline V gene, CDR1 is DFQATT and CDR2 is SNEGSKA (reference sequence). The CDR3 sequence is CSARRTGPVLHF. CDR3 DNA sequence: TGCAGTGCTAGAAGGACAGGACCGGTCCTCCACTTT.

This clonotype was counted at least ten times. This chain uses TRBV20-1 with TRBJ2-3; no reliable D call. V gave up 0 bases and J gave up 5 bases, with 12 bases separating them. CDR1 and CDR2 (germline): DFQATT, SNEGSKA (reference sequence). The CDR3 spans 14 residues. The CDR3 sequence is CSARDPQLRDTQYF. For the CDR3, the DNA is TGCAGTGCTAGAGATCCCCAGCTCCGAGATACGCAGTATTTT.

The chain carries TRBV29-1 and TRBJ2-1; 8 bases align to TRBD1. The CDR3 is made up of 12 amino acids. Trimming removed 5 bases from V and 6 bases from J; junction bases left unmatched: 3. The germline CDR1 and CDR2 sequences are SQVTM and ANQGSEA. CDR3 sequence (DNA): TGCAGCGTTCGGGGACAGGCCAATGAGCAGTTCTTC. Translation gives CSVRGQANEQFF.

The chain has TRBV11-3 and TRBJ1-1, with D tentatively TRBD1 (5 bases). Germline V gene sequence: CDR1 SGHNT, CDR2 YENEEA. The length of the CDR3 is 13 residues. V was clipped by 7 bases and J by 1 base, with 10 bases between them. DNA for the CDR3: TGTGCCAGCACCGTCGACAGGAACACTGAAGCTTTCTTT. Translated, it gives CASTVDRNTEAFF.

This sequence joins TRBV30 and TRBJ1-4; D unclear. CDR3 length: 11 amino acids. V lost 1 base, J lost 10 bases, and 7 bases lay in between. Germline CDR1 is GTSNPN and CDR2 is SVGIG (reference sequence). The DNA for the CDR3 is TGTGCCTGGAGTGAGACTGGAAAACTGTTTTTT. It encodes CAWSETGKLFF.

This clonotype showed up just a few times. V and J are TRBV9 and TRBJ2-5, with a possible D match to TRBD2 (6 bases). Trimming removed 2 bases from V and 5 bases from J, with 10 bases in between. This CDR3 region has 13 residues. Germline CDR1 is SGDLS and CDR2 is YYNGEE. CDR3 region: CASSVHRGETQYF. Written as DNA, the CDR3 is TGTGCCAGCAGCGTCCACCGGGGGGAGACCCAGTACTTC.

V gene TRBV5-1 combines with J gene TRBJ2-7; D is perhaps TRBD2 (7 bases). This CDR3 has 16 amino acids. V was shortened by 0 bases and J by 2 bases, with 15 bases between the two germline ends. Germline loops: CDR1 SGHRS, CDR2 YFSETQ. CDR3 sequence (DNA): TGCGCCAGCAGCTTGGTCGGCGGGGGCCGTGCCTACGAGCAGTACTTC. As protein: CASSLVGGGRAYEQYF.

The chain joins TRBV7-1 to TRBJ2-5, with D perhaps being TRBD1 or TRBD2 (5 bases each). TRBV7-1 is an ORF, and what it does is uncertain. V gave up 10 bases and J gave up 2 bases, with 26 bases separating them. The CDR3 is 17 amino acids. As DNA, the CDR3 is TGTGCCATGGGCCTGGGGCACCTGAGGGGCATACAAGAGACCCAGTACTTC. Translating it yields CAMGLGHLRGIQETQYF.

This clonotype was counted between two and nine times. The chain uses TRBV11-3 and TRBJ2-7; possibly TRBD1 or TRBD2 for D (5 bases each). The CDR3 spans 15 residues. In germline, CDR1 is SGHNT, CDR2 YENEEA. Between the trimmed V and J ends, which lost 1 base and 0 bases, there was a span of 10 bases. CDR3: CASSLGGTTSYEQYF. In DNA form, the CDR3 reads TGTGCCAGCAGCTTAGGTGGGACCACCTCCTACGAGCAGTACTTC.

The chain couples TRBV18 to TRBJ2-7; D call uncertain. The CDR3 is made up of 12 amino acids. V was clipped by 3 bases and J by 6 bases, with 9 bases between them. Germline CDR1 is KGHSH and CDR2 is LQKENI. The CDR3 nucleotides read TGTGCCAGCTCACCTCCTCGGGCCGAGCAGTACTTC. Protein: CASSPPRAEQYF.

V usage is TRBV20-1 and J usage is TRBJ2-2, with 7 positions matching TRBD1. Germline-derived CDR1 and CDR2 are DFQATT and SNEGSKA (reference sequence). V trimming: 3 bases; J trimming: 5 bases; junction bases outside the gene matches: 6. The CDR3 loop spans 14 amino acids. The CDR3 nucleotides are TGCAGTGCTAGTAAGGGGGCGAGGACCGGGGAGCTGTTTTTT. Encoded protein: CSASKGARTGELFF.

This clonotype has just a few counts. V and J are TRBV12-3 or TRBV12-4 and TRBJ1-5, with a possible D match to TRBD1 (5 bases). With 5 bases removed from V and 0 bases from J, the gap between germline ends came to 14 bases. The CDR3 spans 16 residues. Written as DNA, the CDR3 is TGTGCCAGCAGTCCTCAAGTAGGGGCTAGCAATCAGCCCCAGCATTTT. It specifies CASSPQVGASNQPQHF.